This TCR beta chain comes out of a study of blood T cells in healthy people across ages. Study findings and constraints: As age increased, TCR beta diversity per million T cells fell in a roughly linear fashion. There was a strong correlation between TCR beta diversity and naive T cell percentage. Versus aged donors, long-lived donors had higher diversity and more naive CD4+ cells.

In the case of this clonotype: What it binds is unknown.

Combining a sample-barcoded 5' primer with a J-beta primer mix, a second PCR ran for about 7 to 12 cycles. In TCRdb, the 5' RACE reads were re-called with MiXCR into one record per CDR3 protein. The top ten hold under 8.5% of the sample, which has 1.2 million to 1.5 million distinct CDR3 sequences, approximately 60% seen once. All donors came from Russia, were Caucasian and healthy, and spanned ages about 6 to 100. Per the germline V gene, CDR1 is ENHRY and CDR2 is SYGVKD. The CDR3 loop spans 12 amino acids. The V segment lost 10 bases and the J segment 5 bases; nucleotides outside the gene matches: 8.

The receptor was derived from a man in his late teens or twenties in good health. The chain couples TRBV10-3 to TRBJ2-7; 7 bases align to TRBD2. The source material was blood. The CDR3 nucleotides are TGTGCCACACGGAGCGGGGAAGACGAGCAGTACTTC. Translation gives CATRSGEDEQYF.